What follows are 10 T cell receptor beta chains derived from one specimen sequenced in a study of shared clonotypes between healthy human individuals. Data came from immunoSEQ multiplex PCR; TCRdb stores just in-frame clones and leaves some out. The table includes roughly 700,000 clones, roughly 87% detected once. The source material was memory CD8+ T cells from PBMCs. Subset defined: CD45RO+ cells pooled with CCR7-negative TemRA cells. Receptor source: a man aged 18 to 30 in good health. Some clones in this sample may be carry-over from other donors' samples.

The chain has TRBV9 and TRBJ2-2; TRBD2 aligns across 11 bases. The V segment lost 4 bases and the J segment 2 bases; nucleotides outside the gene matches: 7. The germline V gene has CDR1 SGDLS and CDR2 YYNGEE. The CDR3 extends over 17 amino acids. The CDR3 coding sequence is TGTGCCAGCAGCCAAGGGACTAGCGGAATTAACACCGGGGAGCTGTTTTTT. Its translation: CASSQGTSGINTGELFF.

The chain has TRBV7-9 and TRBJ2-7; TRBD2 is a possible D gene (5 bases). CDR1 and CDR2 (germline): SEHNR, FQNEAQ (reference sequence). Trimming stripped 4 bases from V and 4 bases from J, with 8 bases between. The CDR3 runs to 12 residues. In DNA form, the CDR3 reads TGTGCCAGCAGCTCGTGGACTTACGAGCAGTACTTC. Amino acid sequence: CASSSWTYEQYF.

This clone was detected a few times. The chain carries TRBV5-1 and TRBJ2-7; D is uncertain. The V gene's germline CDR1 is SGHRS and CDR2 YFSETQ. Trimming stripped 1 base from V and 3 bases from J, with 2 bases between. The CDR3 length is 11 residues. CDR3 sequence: CASSLNYEQYF. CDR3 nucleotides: TGCGCCAGCAGCTTGAACTACGAGCAGTACTTC.

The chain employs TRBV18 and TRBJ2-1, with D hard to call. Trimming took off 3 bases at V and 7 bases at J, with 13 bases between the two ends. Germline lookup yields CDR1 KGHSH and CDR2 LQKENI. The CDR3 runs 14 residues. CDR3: CASSPSDLFNEQFF. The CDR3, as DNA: TGTGCCAGCTCACCCTCAGACCTCTTTAATGAGCAGTTCTTC.

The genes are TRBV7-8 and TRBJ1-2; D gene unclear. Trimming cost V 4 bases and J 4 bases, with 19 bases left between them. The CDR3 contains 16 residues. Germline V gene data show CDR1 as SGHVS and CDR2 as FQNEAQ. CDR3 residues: CASSSPFSRTLYGYTF. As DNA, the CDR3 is TGTGCCAGCAGCTCACCCTTTAGTCGGACCCTCTATGGCTACACCTTC.

DNA for the CDR3: TGTGCCAGCAGTTTCGAGGACAGGGGGTCCTACGAGCAGTACTTC. It codes for CASSFEDRGSYEQYF. J is TRBJ2-7 and V is TRBV28; 10 bases align to TRBD1. CDR3 length: 15 residues. Germline loops: CDR1 MDHEN, CDR2 SYDVKM. J was trimmed by 1 base and V by 3 bases; bases with no gene match: 3.

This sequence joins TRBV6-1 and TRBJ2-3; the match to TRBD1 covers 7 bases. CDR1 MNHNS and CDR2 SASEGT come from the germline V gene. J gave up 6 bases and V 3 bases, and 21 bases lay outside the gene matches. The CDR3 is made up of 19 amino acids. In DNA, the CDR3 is TGTGCCAGCAGTGACAAAGAAGCCAGACAGGGCTTTCTTTCCGATACGCAGTATTTT. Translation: CASSDKEARQGFLSDTQYF.

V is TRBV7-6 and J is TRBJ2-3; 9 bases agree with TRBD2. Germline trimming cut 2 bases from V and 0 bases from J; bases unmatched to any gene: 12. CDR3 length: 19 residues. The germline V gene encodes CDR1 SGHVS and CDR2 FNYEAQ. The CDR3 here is CASSLLREGGATSTDTQYF. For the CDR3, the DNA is TGTGCCAGCAGCTTATTGCGGGAGGGGGGGGCCACTAGCACAGATACGCAGTATTTT.

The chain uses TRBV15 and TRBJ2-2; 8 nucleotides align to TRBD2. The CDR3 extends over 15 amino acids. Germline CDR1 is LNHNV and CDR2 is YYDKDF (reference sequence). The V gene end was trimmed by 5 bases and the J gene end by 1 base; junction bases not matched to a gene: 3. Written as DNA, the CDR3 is TGTGCCACCAGCTTTGCGGGAGGGAACACCGGGGAGCTGTTTTTT. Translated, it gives CATSFAGGNTGELFF.

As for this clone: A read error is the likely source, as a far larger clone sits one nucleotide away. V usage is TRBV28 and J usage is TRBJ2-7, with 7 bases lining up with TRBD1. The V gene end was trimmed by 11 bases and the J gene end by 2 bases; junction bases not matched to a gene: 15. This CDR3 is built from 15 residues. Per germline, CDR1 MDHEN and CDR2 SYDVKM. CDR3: CAGTNDRVSPYEQYF. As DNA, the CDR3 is TGTGCCGGCACCAACGACAGGGTGTCACCCTACGAGCAGTACTTC.